This T cell receptor (beta chain) was sequenced in a study of shared clonotypes between healthy human individuals. TCRdb's table, derived via immunoSEQ multiplex PCR, lists solely in-frame clones and lacks some. In the table there are around 700,000 clones, 90% to 95% of which are singletons. Findings and caveats of the study: A small donor pool kept down the genetic and exposure-history diversity that was represented.

Germline CDR1 reads ENHRY; CDR2 reads SYGVKD. V shed 6 bases, J shed 2 bases, and the junction held 2 bases outside the gene matches. The CDR3 sequence is 14 residues long. Details on this clone: Its antigen is unidentified.

CD45RO negativity and positive selection for CCR7 defined naive CD8 cells, a population that excluded terminally differentiated effector memory CD45RA+ cells. Those who donated were healthy HIV-negative adults, with no recent acute infections or vaccinations reported. The TCR sequence derives from a young man in good health. Sequenced: naive CD8+ T cells sorted from blood. The chain links TRBV10-3 to TRBJ2-7, with 12 bases fitting TRBD2. The CDR3 loop is CAISGLAGTYEQYF. The CDR3 DNA reads as TGTGCCATCAGCGGACTAGCGGGAACCTACGAGCAGTACTTC.